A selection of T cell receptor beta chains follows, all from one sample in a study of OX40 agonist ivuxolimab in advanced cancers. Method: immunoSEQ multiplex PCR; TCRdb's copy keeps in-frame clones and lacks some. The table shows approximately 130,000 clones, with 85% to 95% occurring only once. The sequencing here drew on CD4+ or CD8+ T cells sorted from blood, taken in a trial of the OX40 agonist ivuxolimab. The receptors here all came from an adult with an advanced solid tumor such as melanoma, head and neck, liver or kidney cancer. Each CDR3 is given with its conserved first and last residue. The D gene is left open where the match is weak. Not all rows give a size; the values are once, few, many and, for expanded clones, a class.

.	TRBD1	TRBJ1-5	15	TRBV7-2	CASSSQGAGNQPQHF	TGTGCCAGCAGCTCACAGGGGGCTGGCAATCAGCCCCAGCATTTT
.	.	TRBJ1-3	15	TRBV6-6	CASSSRSGVGNTIYF	TGTGCCAGCAGTTCCCGGTCCGGAGTAGGAAACACCATATATTTT
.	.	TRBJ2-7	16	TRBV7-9	CASSRLGEGKGAEQYF	TGTGCCAGCAGCCGCCTTGGGGAGGGTAAGGGGGCCGAGCAGTACTTC
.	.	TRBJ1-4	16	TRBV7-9	CASSQDLNRANEKLFF	TGCGCCAGCAGCCAAGATTTGAACAGGGCTAATGAAAAACTGTTTTTT
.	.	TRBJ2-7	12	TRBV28	CASSLRRVEQYF	TGTGCCAGCAGTTTACGAAGAGTCGAGCAGTACTTC
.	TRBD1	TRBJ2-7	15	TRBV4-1	CASSQSRGGPYEQYF	TGCGCCAGCAGCCAATCGCGAGGGGGCCCCTACGAGCAGTACTTC
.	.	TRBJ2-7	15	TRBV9	CASSPQMDSSYEQYF	TGTGCCAGCAGCCCTCAGATGGACAGTTCCTACGAGCAGTACTTC
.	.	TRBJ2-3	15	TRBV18	CASSPGIDGRDTQYF	TGTGCCAGCTCACCGGGCATAGACGGGAGAGATACGCAGTATTTT
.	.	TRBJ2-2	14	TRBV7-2	CASSLEVPSGELFF	TGTGCCAGCAGCTTAGAGGTCCCCAGCGGGGAGCTGTTTTTT
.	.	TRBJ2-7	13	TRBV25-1	CASREQGRYEQYF	TGTGCCAGCAGGGAACAGGGGAGGTACGAGCAGTACTTC
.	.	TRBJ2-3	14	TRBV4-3	CASSQDRSTDTQYF	TGCGCCAGCAGCCAAGATAGGAGCACAGATACGCAGTATTTT
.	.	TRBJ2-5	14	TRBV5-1	CASSLAGAQETQYF	TGCGCCAGCAGCTTGGCCGGGGCCCAAGAGACCCAGTACTTC
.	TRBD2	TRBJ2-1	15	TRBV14	CASSLSSGRGIEQFF	TGTGCCAGCAGCCTTTCTAGCGGGAGGGGAATTGAGCAGTTCTTC
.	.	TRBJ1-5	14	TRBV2	CASSEGQGLQPQHF	TGTGCCAGCAGTGAGGGGCAGGGTCTTCAGCCCCAGCATTTT
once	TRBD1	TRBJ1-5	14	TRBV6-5	CASSPDRGGQPQHF	TGTGCCAGCAGTCCGGACAGGGGAGGTCAGCCCCAGCATTTT
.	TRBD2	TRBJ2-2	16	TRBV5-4	CASSSGGGAVGGELFF	TGTGCCAGCAGCTCTGGCGGGGGGGCTGTAGGCGGGGAGCTGTTTTTT
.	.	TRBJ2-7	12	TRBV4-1	CASSQGVYEQYF	TGCGCCAGCAGCCAGGGGGTATACGAGCAGTACTTC
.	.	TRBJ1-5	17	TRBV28	CASSFTSFRGVGQPQHF	TGTGCCAGCAGTTTCACCTCCTTTAGGGGGGTCGGGCAGCCCCAGCATTTT
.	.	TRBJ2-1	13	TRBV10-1	CASSVGSYNEQFF	TGCGCCAGCAGTGTTGGCTCCTACAATGAGCAGTTCTTC
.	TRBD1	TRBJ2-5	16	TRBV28	CASSLAGAGGAETQYF	TGTGCCAGCAGTTTGGCAGGGGCAGGGGGCGCGGAGACCCAGTACTTC
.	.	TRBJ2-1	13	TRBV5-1	CASSLIEGTEQFF	TGCGCCAGCAGCCTTATAGAAGGGACTGAGCAGTTCTTC
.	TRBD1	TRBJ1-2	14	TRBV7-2	CASSLVGQGRGYTF	TGTGCCAGCAGCTTAGTTGGACAGGGTCGTGGCTACACCTTC
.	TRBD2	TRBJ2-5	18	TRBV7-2	CASSKGTSGRGNQETQYF	TGTGCCAGCAGCAAGGGGACTAGCGGGAGGGGCAACCAAGAGACCCAGTACTTC
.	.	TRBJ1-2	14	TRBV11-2	CASSLLGVGYGYTF	TGTGCCAGCAGCTTATTAGGGGTAGGCTATGGCTACACCTTC
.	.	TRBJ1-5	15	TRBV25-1	CASSDRRTSNQPQHF	TGTGCCAGCAGTGATAGACGGACTAGCAATCAGCCCCAGCATTTT
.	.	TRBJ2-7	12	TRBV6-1	CASSRGSYEQYF	TGTGCCAGCAGCCGCGGATCCTACGAGCAGTACTTC
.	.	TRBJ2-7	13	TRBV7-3	CASSYGSSYEQYF	TGTGCCAGCAGCTACGGGTCCTCCTACGAGCAGTACTTC
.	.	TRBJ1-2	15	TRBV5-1	CASSLGQGANYGYTF	TGCGCCAGCAGCTTGGGCCAGGGCGCTAACTATGGCTACACCTTC
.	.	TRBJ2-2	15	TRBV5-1	CASSPGGVRTGELFF	TGCGCCAGCAGCCCCGGAGGGGTGCGGACCGGGGAGCTGTTTTTT
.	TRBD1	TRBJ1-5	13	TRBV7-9	CASSRQGDQPQHF	TGTGCCAGCAGCCGACAGGGGGATCAGCCCCAGCATTTT
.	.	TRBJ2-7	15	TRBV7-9	CASSPYGGPPYEQYF	TGTGCCAGCAGCCCGTACGGGGGCCCTCCCTACGAGCAGTACTTC
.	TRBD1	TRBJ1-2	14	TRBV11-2	CASSSRTGAYGYTF	TGTGCCAGCAGCTCCCGGACAGGGGCCTATGGCTACACCTTC
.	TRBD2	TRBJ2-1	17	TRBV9	CASSRSGTSGGRYEQFF	TGTGCCAGCAGTCGTTCCGGGACTAGCGGGGGTAGGTATGAGCAGTTCTTC
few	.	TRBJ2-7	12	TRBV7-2	CASALSAYEQYF	TGTGCCAGCGCCCTCTCCGCCTACGAGCAGTACTTC
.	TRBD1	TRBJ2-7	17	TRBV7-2	CASSSRDSVLSTYEQYF	TGTGCCAGCAGCTCCCGGGACAGCGTACTATCGACCTACGAGCAGTACTTC
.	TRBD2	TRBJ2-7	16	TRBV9	CASSVRPGTRAYEQYF	TGTGCCAGCAGCGTACGCCCGGGGACTAGAGCCTACGAGCAGTACTTC
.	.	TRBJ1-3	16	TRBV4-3	CASSQEGAESGNTIYF	TGCGCCAGCAGCCAAGAGGGAGCAGAATCTGGAAACACCATATATTTT
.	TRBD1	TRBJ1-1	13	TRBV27	CASSRQGRTEAFF	TGTGCCAGCAGTCGACAGGGAAGAACTGAAGCTTTCTTT
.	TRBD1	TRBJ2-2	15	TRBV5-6	CASSFGQENTGELFF	TGTGCCAGCAGCTTCGGACAGGAGAACACCGGGGAGCTGTTTTTT
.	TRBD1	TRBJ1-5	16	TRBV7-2	CASSFEGARSNQPQHF	TGTGCCAGCAGCTTCGAGGGGGCGAGGAGCAATCAGCCCCAGCATTTT
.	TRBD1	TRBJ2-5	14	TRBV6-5	CASSRTGLQETQYF	TGTGCCAGCAGCAGGACAGGATTACAAGAGACCCAGTACTTC
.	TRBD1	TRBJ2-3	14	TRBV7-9	CASSQTGGSDTQYF	TGTGCCAGCAGCCAAACAGGGGGATCAGATACGCAGTATTTT
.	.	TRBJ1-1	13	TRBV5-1	CASSLGGSTEAFF	TGCGCCAGCAGCTTAGGGGGAAGCACTGAAGCTTTCTTT
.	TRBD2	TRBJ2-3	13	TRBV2	CASRREGADTQYF	TGTGCCAGCAGGCGGGAGGGTGCGGATACGCAGTATTTT
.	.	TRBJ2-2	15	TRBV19	CASTDGGVNTGELFF	TGTGCCAGTACCGATGGTGGTGTCAACACCGGGGAGCTGTTTTTT
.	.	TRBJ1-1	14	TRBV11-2	CASTNPQGGTEAFF	TGTGCCAGCACCAACCCCCAGGGAGGCACTGAAGCTTTCTTT
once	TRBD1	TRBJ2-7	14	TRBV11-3	CASSLVGAGGEQYF	TGTGCCAGCAGCTTAGTTGGGGCAGGGGGAGAGCAGTACTTC
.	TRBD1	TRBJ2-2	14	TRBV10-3	CAIRDRGSGGELFF	TGTGCCATCAGGGACAGGGGGTCAGGCGGGGAGCTGTTTTTT
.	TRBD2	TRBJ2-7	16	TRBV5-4	CASSWGLAGGDYEQYF	TGTGCCAGCAGCTGGGGACTAGCGGGAGGGGACTACGAGCAGTACTTC
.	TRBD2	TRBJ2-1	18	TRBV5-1	CASSLDFMWLAGGNEQFF	TGCGCCAGCAGCTTGGACTTTATGTGGCTAGCGGGGGGCAATGAGCAGTTCTTC
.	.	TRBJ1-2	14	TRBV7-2	CASSLAGSNYGYTF	TGTGCCAGCAGCTTAGCGGGGAGTAACTATGGCTACACCTTC
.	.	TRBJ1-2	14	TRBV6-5	CASSYSYQGAGYTF	TGTGCCAGCAGTTACTCTTACCAGGGAGCTGGCTACACCTTC
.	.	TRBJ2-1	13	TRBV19	CASSQTGSSEQFF	TGTGCCAGTAGCCAAACAGGGAGCAGTGAGCAGTTCTTC
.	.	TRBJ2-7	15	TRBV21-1	CASSKLSVVSYEQYF	TGTGCCAGCAGCAAACTAAGTGTCGTCTCCTACGAGCAGTACTTC